This T cell receptor (beta chain) was found in a study of blood T cell repertoires in COVID-19. Study as a whole: Both acute and convalescent COVID-19 samples were obtained from the United States, Italy and Spain. PBMCs, B-cell-depleted T cells, or T cells provided the cDNA or gDNA that made up the material.

Per the authors' pipeline: Reference gene primer amplification yielded estimated nucleated cell counts. Sequencing was performed with immunoSEQ multiplex PCR; in TCRdb, only in-frame clones are kept and a portion is missing. V, J and clone size reflect that table, while D and trimming were determined from the DNA. The sample contains fewer than 200,000 clones, approximately 80% of which appear only once. CDR1 is SGHKS, CDR2 YYEKEE, per germline (reference sequence). Between the trimmed V and J ends, which lost 3 bases and 8 bases, there was a span of 9 bases. The CDR3 runs 13 residues. V usage is TRBV5-5 and J usage is TRBJ1-6; D is possibly TRBD1 (5 bases). The specimen sequenced was peripheral blood. This sequence originates from a woman aged 50 to 60 with active or convalescent COVID-19. The CDR3 DNA follows: TGTGCCAGCAGCTCCCTGACAGATTCACCCCTCCACTTT. Its translation: CASSSLTDSPLHF.